The rows below give T cell receptor beta chains drawn from one sample of a study of Ad26.COV2.S vaccination and SARS-CoV-2 variants. Clones were read by immunoSEQ multiplex PCR, and TCRdb kept only the in-frame ones, dropping some. The sample yields roughly 500,000 clones, around nine tenths seen once. The material was peripheral blood, obtained in a trial of Ad26.COV2.S vaccine versus placebo. Receptor source: a person between 18 and 60 years old who received the Ad26.COV2.S COVID-19 vaccine or a placebo. The CDR3 runs from the conserved cysteine through the conserved F or W. D genes are given only for firm matches. Size is omitted from some rows. Given values are once, few, many or a class for expanded clones.

len: 12; j_gene: TRBJ2-1; v_gene: TRBV12-3/TRBV12-4; d_gene: NA; abundance: NA; CDR3nt: TGTGCCAGCACCACCCAGTCGGGTGAGCAGTTCTTC; CDR3aa: CASTTQSGEQFF
len: 13; j_gene: TRBJ1-5; v_gene: TRBV20-1; d_gene: NA; abundance: NA; CDR3nt: TGCAGTGCTAGTGGAGGGAGCAATCAGCCCCAGCATTTT; CDR3aa: CSASGGSNQPQHF
len: 16; j_gene: TRBJ1-1; v_gene: TRBV19; d_gene: TRBD1; abundance: NA; CDR3nt: TGTGCCAGTAGTCTAGGACAGGCTCGGGTACACACTGAAGCTTTCTTT; CDR3aa: CASSLGQARVHTEAFF
len: 13; j_gene: TRBJ1-2; v_gene: TRBV11-2; d_gene: NA; abundance: NA; CDR3nt: TGTGCCAGCAGTTACCCCATCGGGGTTGGCTACACCTTC; CDR3aa: CASSYPIGVGYTF
len: 12; j_gene: TRBJ2-3; v_gene: TRBV19; d_gene: NA; abundance: NA; CDR3nt: TGTGCCAGTAGTATACAGGGGGATACGCAGTATTTT; CDR3aa: CASSIQGDTQYF
len: 20; j_gene: TRBJ2-1; v_gene: TRBV2; d_gene: TRBD2; abundance: NA; CDR3nt: TGTGCCAGCAGTTTTCGACCTTTGACTAGCGGGGCAACTCACTACAATGAGCAGTTCTTC; CDR3aa: CASSFRPLTSGATHYNEQFF
len: 15; j_gene: TRBJ2-7; v_gene: TRBV11-1; d_gene: NA; abundance: NA; CDR3nt: TGTGCCAGCAGCTTAGACAGTCGCCGGAGCTACGAGCAGTACTTC; CDR3aa: CASSLDSRRSYEQYF
len: 13; j_gene: TRBJ2-7; v_gene: TRBV19; d_gene: TRBD2; abundance: NA; CDR3nt: TGTGCCAGCGGGACTAGCGGACGCTACGAGCAGTACTTC; CDR3aa: CASGTSGRYEQYF
len: 13; j_gene: TRBJ1-1; v_gene: TRBV18; d_gene: NA; abundance: few; CDR3nt: TGTGCCAGCCGGGGGCGCAGGGACACTGAAGCTTTCTTT; CDR3aa: CASRGRRDTEAFF
len: 15; j_gene: TRBJ2-3; v_gene: TRBV5-1; d_gene: NA; abundance: NA; CDR3nt: TGCGCCAGCAGCTTGTCGCCGACTAGCACAGATACGCAGTATTTT; CDR3aa: CASSLSPTSTDTQYF
len: 14; j_gene: TRBJ2-7; v_gene: TRBV5-5; d_gene: NA; abundance: NA; CDR3nt: TGTGCCAGCAGCTTGGACCTATATACCTACGAGCAGTACTTC; CDR3aa: CASSLDLYTYEQYF
len: 16; j_gene: TRBJ1-5; v_gene: TRBV18; d_gene: TRBD1; abundance: NA; CDR3nt: TGTGCCAGCTCACCACAGGGGGCAGGGGTCGGTCAGCCCCAGCATTTT; CDR3aa: CASSPQGAGVGQPQHF
len: 13; j_gene: TRBJ2-2; v_gene: TRBV5-5; d_gene: NA; abundance: NA; CDR3nt: TGTGCCAGCAGCTTGTACGGGCCCGGGGAGCTGTTTTTT; CDR3aa: CASSLYGPGELFF
len: 16; j_gene: TRBJ2-3; v_gene: TRBV5-6; d_gene: TRBD2; abundance: NA; CDR3nt: TGTGCCAGCAGCTTTTTACTAGCGGTTAGCACAGATACGCAGTATTTT; CDR3aa: CASSFLLAVSTDTQYF
len: 11; j_gene: TRBJ2-7; v_gene: TRBV28; d_gene: NA; abundance: few; CDR3nt: TGTGCCAGCGGGGGGTTCTACGAGCAGTACTTC; CDR3aa: CASGGFYEQYF
len: 15; j_gene: TRBJ2-3; v_gene: TRBV3-1/TRBV3-2; d_gene: NA; abundance: NA; CDR3nt: TGTGCCAGCAGCCAAGACCGGGGGCCCCATGATACGCAGTATTTT; CDR3aa: CASSQDRGPHDTQYF
len: 18; j_gene: TRBJ1-5; v_gene: TRBV6-2/TRBV6-3; d_gene: NA; abundance: NA; CDR3nt: TGTGCCAGCAGTTACTCTAGGGGGACCGGTTTACGCAATCAGCCCCAGCATTTT; CDR3aa: CASSYSRGTGLRNQPQHF
len: 15; j_gene: TRBJ1-2; v_gene: TRBV14; d_gene: NA; abundance: NA; CDR3nt: TGTGCCAGCAGCCAGGCCATAGGGCCATCCTATGGCTACACCTTC; CDR3aa: CASSQAIGPSYGYTF
len: 15; j_gene: TRBJ2-3; v_gene: TRBV24-1; d_gene: TRBD1; abundance: NA; CDR3nt: TGTGCCACCACCGGGACAGGGGGCATCACAGATACGCAGTATTTT; CDR3aa: CATTGTGGITDTQYF
len: 16; j_gene: TRBJ1-1; v_gene: TRBV19; d_gene: TRBD1; abundance: NA; CDR3nt: TGTGCCAGTAGTAATATAGGGACAGAGGTGAACACTGAAGCTTTCTTT; CDR3aa: CASSNIGTEVNTEAFF
len: 17; j_gene: TRBJ2-2; v_gene: TRBV25-1; d_gene: TRBD1; abundance: once; CDR3nt: TGTGCCAGCAGTGAATCTGGACAGGGGGCGCGGGGCGGGGAGCTGTTTTTT; CDR3aa: CASSESGQGARGGELFF
len: 13; j_gene: TRBJ1-1; v_gene: TRBV19; d_gene: NA; abundance: few; CDR3nt: TGTGCCAGTAGTCCTTACATGAACACTGAAGCTTTCTTT; CDR3aa: CASSPYMNTEAFF
len: 14; j_gene: TRBJ2-7; v_gene: TRBV10-2; d_gene: TRBD2; abundance: once; CDR3nt: TGCGCCAGCAAATCGCTAGCGGATGCCTACGAGCAGTACTTC; CDR3aa: CASKSLADAYEQYF
len: 14; j_gene: TRBJ2-2; v_gene: TRBV7-2; d_gene: NA; abundance: NA; CDR3nt: TGTGCCAGCAGAGAAACAGGGTCCACCGGGGAGCTGTTTTTT; CDR3aa: CASRETGSTGELFF
len: 16; j_gene: TRBJ1-1; v_gene: TRBV7-8; d_gene: TRBD1; abundance: NA; CDR3nt: TGTGCCAGCAGCGGAAAACCGGGACAGGGTACGACTGAAGCTTTCTTT; CDR3aa: CASSGKPGQGTTEAFF
len: 11; j_gene: TRBJ1-1; v_gene: TRBV19; d_gene: NA; abundance: NA; CDR3nt: TGTGCCAGTACCGAGAACACTGAAGCTTTCTTT; CDR3aa: CASTENTEAFF
len: 15; j_gene: TRBJ1-5; v_gene: TRBV7-9; d_gene: NA; abundance: NA; CDR3nt: TGTGCCAGCAGCTCTGACGGACGGTGGGGTCAGCCCCAGCATTTT; CDR3aa: CASSSDGRWGQPQHF
len: 16; j_gene: TRBJ1-6; v_gene: TRBV7-8; d_gene: NA; abundance: NA; CDR3nt: TGTGCCAGCACCACGATCGGGCTGCAGGGACGATCACCCCTCCACTTT; CDR3aa: CASTTIGLQGRSPLHF
len: 16; j_gene: TRBJ1-3; v_gene: TRBV19; d_gene: TRBD1; abundance: NA; CDR3nt: TGTGCCAGTAGTTCCGGACAGGGAGGACCTGGAAACACCATATATTTT; CDR3aa: CASSSGQGGPGNTIYF
len: 15; j_gene: TRBJ1-5; v_gene: TRBV7-8; d_gene: NA; abundance: NA; CDR3nt: TGTGCCAGCAGCTTAGGCTGGGGTGACAATCAGCCCCAGCATTTT; CDR3aa: CASSLGWGDNQPQHF
len: 16; j_gene: TRBJ1-1; v_gene: TRBV25-1; d_gene: TRBD1; abundance: NA; CDR3nt: TGTGCCAGCAGTGAGATGAAGGGACAGACTAACACTGAAGCTTTCTTT; CDR3aa: CASSEMKGQTNTEAFF
len: 15; j_gene: TRBJ2-7; v_gene: TRBV7-2; d_gene: NA; abundance: NA; CDR3nt: TGTGCCAGCAGCTTAGGAACAGGGCCTACCTACGAGCAGTACTTC; CDR3aa: CASSLGTGPTYEQYF
len: 15; j_gene: TRBJ2-1; v_gene: TRBV7-2; d_gene: TRBD2; abundance: NA; CDR3nt: TGTGCCAGCAGTGAACAAGGGACTAGCTTCGATGAGCAGTTCTTC; CDR3aa: CASSEQGTSFDEQFF
len: 13; j_gene: TRBJ1-2; v_gene: TRBV5-5; d_gene: TRBD1; abundance: NA; CDR3nt: TGTGCCAGCAGTCAGGGGGGCGGCTATGGCTACACCTTC; CDR3aa: CASSQGGGYGYTF
len: 15; j_gene: TRBJ2-7; v_gene: TRBV27; d_gene: TRBD1; abundance: NA; CDR3nt: TGTGCCAGCAGGGAAGACAGGGAGTCGCCGTACGAGCAGTACTTC; CDR3aa: CASREDRESPYEQYF